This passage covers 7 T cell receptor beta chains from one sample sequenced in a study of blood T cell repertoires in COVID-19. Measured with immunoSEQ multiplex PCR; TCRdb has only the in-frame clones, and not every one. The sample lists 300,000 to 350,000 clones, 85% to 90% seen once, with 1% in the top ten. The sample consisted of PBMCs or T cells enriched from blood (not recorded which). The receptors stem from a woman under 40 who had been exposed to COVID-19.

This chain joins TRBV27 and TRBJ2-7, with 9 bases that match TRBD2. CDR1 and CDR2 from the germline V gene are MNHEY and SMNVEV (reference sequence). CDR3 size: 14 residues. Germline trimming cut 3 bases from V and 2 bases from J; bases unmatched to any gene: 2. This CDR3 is CASSFSGSTYEQYF. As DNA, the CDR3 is TGTGCCAGCAGTTTTAGCGGGAGTACCTACGAGCAGTACTTC.

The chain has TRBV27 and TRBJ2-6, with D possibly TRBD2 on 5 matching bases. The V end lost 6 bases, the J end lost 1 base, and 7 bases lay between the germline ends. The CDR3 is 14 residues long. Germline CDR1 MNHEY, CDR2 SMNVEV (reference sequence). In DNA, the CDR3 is TGTGCCAGCAGGAGGGCGTCTGGGGCCAACGTCCTGACTTTC. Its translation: CASRRASGANVLTF.

CDR3 amino acids: CASRIDRGEMNTEAFF. The DNA of the CDR3 is TGTGCCAGCAGAATCGACAGGGGGGAAATGAACACTGAAGCTTTCTTT. V and J are TRBV28 and TRBJ1-1, with TRBD1 identical over 9 bases. Trimming cost V 6 bases and J 0 bases; bases outside gene matches: 8. In germline, CDR1 is MDHEN, CDR2 SYDVKM. The CDR3 is 16 residues long.

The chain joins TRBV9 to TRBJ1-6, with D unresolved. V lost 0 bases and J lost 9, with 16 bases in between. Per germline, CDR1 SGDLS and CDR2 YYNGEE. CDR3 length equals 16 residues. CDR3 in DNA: TGTGCCAGCAGCGTAGAGCGAGGTCTAAGTATTTCACCCCTCCACTTT. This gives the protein CASSVERGLSISPLHF.

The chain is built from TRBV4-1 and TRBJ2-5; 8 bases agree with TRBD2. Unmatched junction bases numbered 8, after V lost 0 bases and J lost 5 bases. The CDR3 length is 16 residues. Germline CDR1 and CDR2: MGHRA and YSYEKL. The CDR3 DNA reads TGCGCCAGCAGCCAAGATCGAGCGGGAGACCCTGAGACCCAGTACTTC. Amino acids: CASSQDRAGDPETQYF.

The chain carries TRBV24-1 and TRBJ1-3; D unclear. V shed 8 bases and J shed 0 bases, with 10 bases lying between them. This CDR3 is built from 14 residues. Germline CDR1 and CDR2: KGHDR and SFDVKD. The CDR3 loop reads CATTAGGSGNTIYF. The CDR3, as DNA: TGTGCCACCACAGCCGGCGGCTCTGGAAACACCATATATTTT.

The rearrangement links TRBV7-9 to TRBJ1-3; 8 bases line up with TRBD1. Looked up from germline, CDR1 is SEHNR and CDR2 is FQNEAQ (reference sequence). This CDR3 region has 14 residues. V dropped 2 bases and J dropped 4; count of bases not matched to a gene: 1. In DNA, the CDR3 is TGTGCCAGCAGCTTACAGGGGGCCGGAAACACCATATATTTT. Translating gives CASSLQGAGNTIYF.